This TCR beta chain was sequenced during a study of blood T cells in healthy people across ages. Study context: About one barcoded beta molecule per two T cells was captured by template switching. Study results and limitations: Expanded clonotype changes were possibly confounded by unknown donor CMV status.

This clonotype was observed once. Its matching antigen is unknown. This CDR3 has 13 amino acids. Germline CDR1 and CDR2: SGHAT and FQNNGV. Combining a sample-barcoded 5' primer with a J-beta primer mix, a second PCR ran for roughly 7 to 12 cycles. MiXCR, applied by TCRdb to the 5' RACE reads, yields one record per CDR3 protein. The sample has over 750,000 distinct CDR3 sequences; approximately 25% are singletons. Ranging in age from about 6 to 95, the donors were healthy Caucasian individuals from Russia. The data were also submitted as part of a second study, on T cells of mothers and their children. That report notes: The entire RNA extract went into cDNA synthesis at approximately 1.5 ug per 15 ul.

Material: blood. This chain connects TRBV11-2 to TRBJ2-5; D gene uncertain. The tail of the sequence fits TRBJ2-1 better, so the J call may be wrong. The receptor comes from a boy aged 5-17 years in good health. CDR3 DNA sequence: TGTGCCAGCAGCCAACCCTCCCCCCATGGGCAGTTCTTC. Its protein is CASSQPSPHGQFF.